One and the same sample provided the 17 T cell receptor beta chains below, sequenced in a study of blood T cells in healthy people across ages (dated by TCRdb to between 2015 and 2017). The library was prepared using 5' RACE. The run used an Illumina HiSeq 2500. A second PCR of about 6 to 12 cycles was run with a J-beta primer mix and a sample-barcoded 5' primer. TCRdb reworked the public reads: Q25 trimming with fastp, MiXCR clone assembly, productive beta chains retained. Every entry covers one CDR3 protein and lists the most common genes and DNA from its rows. This sample gives hundreds of thousands of distinct CDR3 sequences in total; roughly three fifths of them show up just once. Under 30% of the sample comes from the top ten. Material: blood. Receptors originate from a man aged 35-49 years in good health.

This clonotype was seen more than once but under ten times. The rearrangement uses TRBV28 and TRBJ1-2; possible D gene TRBD1, 5 bases. Germline V CDR1 and CDR2: MDHEN, SYDVKM. Trimming took off 7 bases at V and 12 bases at J, with 21 bases between the two ends. The CDR3 is made up of 13 amino acids. The CDR3 DNA sequence: TGTGCCAGCAAAACCGGGACGGGTGTTGGAAACACCTTC. It encodes CASKTGTGVGNTF.

Concerning this clonotype itself: This could be a read error, since a much larger clone is one nucleotide away. The V and J genes are TRBV5-1 and TRBJ1-2; the D gene is possibly TRBD1 (6 bases). In germline, CDR1 is SGHRS, CDR2 YFSETQ. The CDR3 totals 13 residues. The V and J ends lost 0 bases and 3 bases respectively, with 6 bases between them. CDR3 amino acids: CASSLEGDYGYTF. The DNA of the CDR3 is TGCGCCAGCAGCTTGGAGGGGGACTATGGCTACACCTTC.

The rearrangement links TRBV20-1 to TRBJ2-1; D tentatively fits TRBD1 or TRBD2 (5 bases each). The CDR3 has 14 amino acids. Germline CDR1 reads DFQATT; CDR2 reads SNEGSKA (reference sequence). V lost 6 bases and J lost 10, with 22 bases in between. For the CDR3, the DNA is TGCAGTGCCCCCCCCGGGACGGCCGACCCGGAGCAGTTCTTC. Protein product: CSAPPGTADPEQFF.

V and J are TRBV19 and TRBJ2-5; D assignment may be TRBD1 or TRBD2 (5 bases each). The CDR3 spans 15 residues. V was pared by 5 bases and J by 2 bases, with 15 bases between. Germline V CDR1 and CDR2: LNHDA, SQIVND (reference sequence). The CDR3 region is CASSSGTGRQETQYF. The CDR3 DNA sequence: TGTGCCAGTAGTTCCGGGACGGGACGACAAGAGACCCAGTACTTC. Full variable domain (outside the CDR3, taken from reference TRBV19 and TRBJ2-5): DGGITQSPKYLFRKEGQNVTLSCEQNLNHDAMYWYRQDPGQGLRLIYYSQIVNDFQKGDIAEGYSVSREKKESFPLTVTSAQKNPTAFYLCASSSGTGRQETQYFGPGTRLLVL.

The V and J genes are TRBV13 and TRBJ2-5; possibly TRBD1 or TRBD2 for D (5 bases each). Germline V lookup: CDR1 PRHDT, CDR2 FYEKMQ (reference sequence). The CDR3 extends over 16 amino acids. Between the trimmed V and J ends, which lost 1 base and 0 bases, there was a span of 12 bases. The CDR3 reads CASSLAVGTYQETQYF. CDR3 coding DNA: TGTGCCAGCAGCTTAGCCGTCGGGACGTACCAAGAGACCCAGTACTTC. The full variable domain, with the rest looked up from reference TRBV13 and TRBJ2-5, is AAGVIQSPRHLIKEKRETATLKCYPIPRHDTVYWYQQGPGQDPQFLISFYEKMQSDKGSIPDRFSAQQFSDYHSELNMSSLELGDSALYFCASSLAVGTYQETQYFGPGTRLLVL.

The CDR3 sequence is CASSAGTGGREQFF. CDR3 sequence (DNA): TGCGCCAGCAGCGCCGGGACAGGGGGCCGTGAGCAGTTCTTC. This sequence joins TRBV5-1 and TRBJ2-1, with 12 bases matching TRBD1. Germline V CDR1 and CDR2: SGHRS, YFSETQ. This CDR3 contains 14 residues. V trimming: 4 bases; J trimming: 9 bases; junction bases outside the gene matches: 5.

CDR3 sequence: CASTLGGTGEAETQYF. In DNA, the CDR3 is TGTGCCAGCACCCTTGGGGGGACAGGGGAGGCGGAGACCCAGTACTTC. J is TRBJ2-5 and V is TRBV12-3 or TRBV12-4, with 10 bases matching TRBD1. There are 16 residues in the CDR3. The V gene end was trimmed by 7 bases and the J gene end by 5 bases; junction bases not matched to a gene: 13.

V gene TRBV12-3 or TRBV12-4 combines with J gene TRBJ1-3; 8 bases align to TRBD1. This CDR3 has 14 amino acids. V shed 6 bases, J shed 4 bases, and the junction held 5 bases outside the gene matches. For the CDR3, the DNA is TGTGCCAGCAGGGCGACAGGGGCCGGAAACACCATATATTTT. It translates to CASRATGAGNTIYF.

The chain joins TRBV29-1 to TRBJ2-1, with 9 positions matching TRBD2. The CDR3 runs to 13 residues. The germline V gene encodes CDR1 SQVTM and CDR2 ANQGSEA. CDR3 bases: TGCAGTTATAGCGGGGGACCGTGGAATGAGCAGTTCTTC. This codes for CSYSGGPWNEQFF.

The genes are TRBV19 and TRBJ2-1, with 11 nucleotides matching TRBD2. Looked up from germline, CDR1 is LNHDA and CDR2 is SQIVND (reference sequence). This CDR3 has 15 amino acids. V dropped 7 bases and J dropped 5; count of bases not matched to a gene: 7. CDR3 protein: CASTLGTSGHNEQFF. CDR3 DNA sequence: TGTGCCAGTACCCTTGGGACTAGCGGACACAATGAGCAGTTCTTC. Combining the CDR3 with reference TRBV19 and TRBJ2-1 gives the whole variable domain DGGITQSPKYLFRKEGQNVTLSCEQNLNHDAMYWYRQDPGQGLRLIYYSQIVNDFQKGDIAEGYSVSREKKESFPLTVTSAQKNPTAFYLCASTLGTSGHNEQFFGPGTRLTVL.

V usage is TRBV9 and J usage is TRBJ2-5; D call uncertain. The CDR3 runs to 13 residues. Germline V gene data show CDR1 as SGDLS and CDR2 as YYNGEE. Trimming shortened V by 0 bases and J by 3 bases, and 6 bases separated the two germline ends. The CDR3 DNA is TGTGCCAGCAGCGTAGCTCCAGAAGAGACCCAGTACTTC. This encodes CASSVAPEETQYF.

This clonotype has a handful of counts. The chain employs TRBV6-2 or TRBV6-3 and TRBJ2-3, with 7 positions matching TRBD2. Germline CDR1 is MNHEY and CDR2 is SVGEGT. V was clipped by 5 bases and J by 2 bases; unmatched bases: 7. The CDR3 contains 15 residues. The CDR3 loop reads CASSHPRESTDTQYF. CDR3 in DNA: TGTGCCAGCAGTCACCCGCGGGAGTCCACAGATACGCAGTATTTT.

The rearrangement joins TRBV11-3 to TRBJ2-3, with D possibly being TRBD1 (5 bases). Germline values: CDR1 SGHNT, CDR2 YENEEA. V dropped 3 bases and J dropped 4 bases, with 17 bases sitting between them. This CDR3 spans 16 amino acids. The CDR3: CASSLTVTRGADTQYF. DNA for the CDR3: TGTGCCAGCAGCTTGACCGTAACAAGGGGTGCAGATACGCAGTATTTT.

The chain has TRBV7-2 and TRBJ2-7, with D maybe TRBD1 (6 bases). CDR3 size: 15 residues. In germline, CDR1 is SGHTA, CDR2 FQGNSA. V was pared by 4 bases and J by 3 bases, with 16 bases between. The CDR3 loop reads CASSSPGTINYEQYF. As DNA, the CDR3 is TGTGCCAGCAGCTCGCCCGGGACAATAAACTACGAGCAGTACTTC.

In its sample, this clonotype was seen once. The chain couples TRBV4-3 to TRBJ2-1; possibly TRBD2 for D (5 bases). Trimming took 0 bases from V and 0 from J, leaving 9 bases between them. Germline CDR1 LGHNA, CDR2 YSLEER. The CDR3 totals 16 residues. CDR3 sequence: CASSQDRGSSYNEQFF. The CDR3, as DNA: TGCGCCAGCAGCCAAGATCGAGGGAGCTCCTACAATGAGCAGTTCTTC.

This chain links TRBV30 with TRBJ2-7; 9 bases match TRBD1. The J call is doubtful: the DNA matches TRBJ2-5 better. The CDR3 is 12 residues long. The germline V gene has CDR1 GTSNPN and CDR2 SVGIG (reference sequence). The CDR3 DNA sequence: TGTGCCTGGAGAGGACAGGGGGAGACCCAGTACTTC. Translated, it gives CAWRGQGETQYF.

This clonotype has just a few counts. The genes are TRBV6-2 or TRBV6-3 and TRBJ2-5; D may match TRBD1 or TRBD2 (6 bases each). Between the trimmed V and J ends, which lost 1 base and 4 bases, there was a span of 13 bases. Per germline, CDR1 MNHEY and CDR2 SVGEGT. The CDR3 runs 15 residues. Here the CDR3 reads CASSYFGGGGETQYF. As DNA, the CDR3 is TGTGCCAGCAGTTACTTCGGGGGCGGAGGAGAGACCCAGTACTTC.